A selection of T cell receptor beta chains follows, all from one sample in a study of blood T cell repertoires in COVID-19. TCRdb's table, derived via immunoSEQ multiplex PCR, lists solely in-frame clones and lacks some. The sample carries 35,000 to 40,000 clones, 90% recorded once. Specimen: peripheral blood. These receptors all stem from a man in his 70s with acute or convalescent COVID-19. The CDR3 runs from the conserved cysteine through the conserved F or W. A D gene is named only where the DNA matches it firmly. Not every row has a clone size; where given, it reads once, few, many or a size class.

D gene: .; V gene: TRBV6-6; clone size: few; J gene: TRBJ1-5; CDR3 DNA: TGTGCCAGCAGTTACTCACAAGAGGCGCCCCAGCATTTT; CDR3 protein: CASSYSQEAPQHF
D gene: .; V gene: TRBV20-1; clone size: .; J gene: TRBJ2-5; CDR3 DNA: TGCAGTGCTAGTAACCTCCAGGGATCTCGAGAGACCCAGTACTTC; CDR3 protein: CSASNLQGSRETQYF
D gene: .; V gene: TRBV11-2; clone size: .; J gene: TRBJ2-7; CDR3 DNA: TGTGCCAGCAGCTTATACGGCGGTTACTCCTACGAGCAGTACTTC; CDR3 protein: CASSLYGGYSYEQYF
D gene: TRBD2; V gene: TRBV5-1; clone size: .; J gene: TRBJ2-3; CDR3 DNA: TGCGCCAGCAGCTTGGGGCTAGCGGTCACAGATACGCAGTATTTT; CDR3 protein: CASSLGLAVTDTQYF
D gene: TRBD2; V gene: TRBV6-5; clone size: .; J gene: TRBJ2-7; CDR3 DNA: TGTGCCAGCAGTCGGACTAGCGGGAGGAGCGAGCAGTACTTC; CDR3 protein: CASSRTSGRSEQYF
D gene: TRBD2; V gene: TRBV19; clone size: .; J gene: TRBJ2-2; CDR3 DNA: TGTGCCAGTAGTATCACTAGCGCGAGGAACACCGGGGAGCTGTTTTTT; CDR3 protein: CASSITSARNTGELFF
D gene: .; V gene: TRBV28; clone size: .; J gene: TRBJ1-1; CDR3 DNA: TGTGCCGGACAGAAGTTGAACACTGAAGCTTTCTTT; CDR3 protein: CAGQKLNTEAFF
D gene: TRBD1; V gene: TRBV7-7; clone size: .; J gene: TRBJ2-7; CDR3 DNA: TGTGCCAGCAGCTTGGGGACAGCCTACGAGCAGTACTTC; CDR3 protein: CASSLGTAYEQYF
D gene: .; V gene: TRBV7-5; clone size: .; J gene: TRBJ2-1; CDR3 DNA: TGTGCCAGAAGCTTAATACTAGCGGGCCTGACGAGCTCCTACAATGAGCAGTTCTTC; CDR3 protein: CARSLILAGLTSSYNEQFF
D gene: TRBD1; V gene: TRBV6-5; clone size: .; J gene: TRBJ2-5; CDR3 DNA: TGTGCCAGTGCGGGGACAGGGCGGGAGACCCAGTACTTC; CDR3 protein: CASAGTGRETQYF